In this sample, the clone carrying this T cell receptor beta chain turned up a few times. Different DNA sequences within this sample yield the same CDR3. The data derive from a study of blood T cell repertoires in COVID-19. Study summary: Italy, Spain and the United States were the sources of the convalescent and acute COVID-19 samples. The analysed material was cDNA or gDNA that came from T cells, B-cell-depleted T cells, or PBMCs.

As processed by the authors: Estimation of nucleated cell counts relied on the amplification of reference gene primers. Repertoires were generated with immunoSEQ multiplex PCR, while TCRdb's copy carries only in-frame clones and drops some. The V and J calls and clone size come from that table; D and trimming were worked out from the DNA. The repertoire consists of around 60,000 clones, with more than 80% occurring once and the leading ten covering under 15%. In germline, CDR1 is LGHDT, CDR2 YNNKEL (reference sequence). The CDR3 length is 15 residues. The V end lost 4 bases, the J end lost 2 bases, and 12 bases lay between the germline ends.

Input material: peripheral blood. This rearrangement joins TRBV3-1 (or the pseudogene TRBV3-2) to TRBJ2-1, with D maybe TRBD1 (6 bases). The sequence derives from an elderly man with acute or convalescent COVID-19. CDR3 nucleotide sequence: TGTGCCAGCAGCCCAACAGGGTACACCTACAATGAGCAGTTCTTC. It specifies CASSPTGYTYNEQFF.